The 5 T cell receptor beta chains given below trace back to one sample, sequenced in a study of cytomegalovirus exposure and HLA in healthy donors (dated by TCRdb to between 2016 and 2019). Library construction relied on the immunoSEQ multiplex PCR assay. A mixture of 60 forward primers for TCR Vbeta segments and 13 reverse primers for TCR Jbeta segments was used in the multiplex PCR. Imported from immuneACCESS, the table was reduced by TCRdb to in-frame sequences with V and J called. These copies leave out some clones; in studies compared against another copy, an unresolved V gene accounts for under half, and the cause of the remainder is not known. The table kept for this sample lists roughly 200,000 clones. Jointly, the top ten make up approximately 6.4% of the sample. Sequencing input: PBMCs. These TCRs come from a man aged 25 to 40 in good health and CMV-seronegative.

The genes are TRBV7-2 and TRBJ1-1; no reliable D call. The CDR3 is made up of 14 amino acids. V lost 3 bases to trimming and J lost 0 bases, with 8 bases between them. Germline V gene lookup returns CDR1 SGHTA and CDR2 FQGNSA. The CDR3 bases are TGTGCCAGCAGCTTTCAACAGATGAACACTGAAGCTTTCTTT. Encoded protein: CASSFQQMNTEAFF.

The chain uses TRBV30 and TRBJ1-2; D is perhaps TRBD1 (5 bases). CDR3 length equals 13 residues. V was trimmed by 5 bases and J by 1 base, leaving 11 bases between them. Germline V CDR1 and CDR2: GTSNPN, SVGIG (reference sequence). The CDR3 here is CAWQPGYNYGYTF. DNA for the CDR3: TGTGCCTGGCAACCAGGGTATAACTATGGCTACACCTTC.

V is TRBV6-5 and J is TRBJ1-2; 9 bases fit TRBD1. The germline V gene encodes CDR1 MNHEY and CDR2 SVGAGI. V lost 6 bases and J lost 4; bases outside the gene matches: 3. This CDR3 has 13 amino acids. In DNA form, the CDR3 reads TGTGCCAGCAGACGGACAGGGGTCTATGGCTACACCTTC. This translates into CASRRTGVYGYTF.

The chain carries TRBV27 and TRBJ1-5; 7 nucleotides line up with TRBD1. The J segment lost 5 bases and the V segment lost 5 bases, leaving 9 bases of the junction unmatched. This CDR3 region has 15 residues. The germline CDR1 and CDR2 sequences are MNHEY and SMNVEV (reference sequence). The DNA of the CDR3 is TGTGCCAGCAGTGTATTACAGGGGCCCGATCAGCCCCAGCATTTT. Encoded protein: CASSVLQGPDQPQHF.

The CDR3 loop is CASSGSYSNQPQHF. CDR3 DNA sequence: TGTGCCAGCAGTGGATCCTATAGCAATCAGCCCCAGCATTTT. The chain links TRBV2 to TRBJ1-5; D call uncertain. Trimming shortened V by 4 bases and J by 0 bases, and 7 bases separated the two germline ends. This CDR3 contains 14 residues. In germline, CDR1 is SNHLY, CDR2 FYNNEI.